The clone carrying this T cell receptor (beta chain) was picked up a small number of times. These data come from a study of blood T cells in healthy people across ages. Trimming cost V 3 bases and J 2 bases, with 14 bases left between them. The CDR3 totals 16 residues. Sample-barcoded 5' priming and a J-beta primer mix drove a second PCR of 7 to 11 cycles. Each CDR3 protein is one row after TCRdb ran MiXCR on the 5' RACE reads. This table has more than 1.4 million distinct CDR3 sequences, approximately 38% appearing once. The sequenced sample was blood. This sequence originates from a woman aged 18-29 years in good health. The chain combines TRBV12-3 or TRBV12-4 with TRBJ1-3; the D gene is possibly TRBD1 (6 bases). The CDR3 region is CASSLEGVWAGNTIYF. The CDR3 region has the DNA TGTGCCAGCAGTTTGGAGGGGGTCTGGGCTGGAAACACCATATATTTT.